This T cell receptor (beta chain) is from a study of blood T cell repertoires in COVID-19. About the research overall: Acute and convalescent COVID-19 specimens originated in the United States, Italy and Spain. T cells, B-cell-depleted T cells, or PBMCs provided the cDNA or gDNA that served as material.

Per the authors' pipeline: The assay estimated nucleated cells by amplifying reference gene primers. Sequencing was performed with immunoSEQ multiplex PCR; in TCRdb, only in-frame clones are kept and a portion is missing. The V and J calls and the clone size are those of that table, but D and trimming were determined from the DNA. The table includes about 240,000 clones, about nine tenths detected once. Trimming cost V 6 bases and J 5 bases, with 13 bases left between them. The CDR3 runs to 13 residues. Germline V gives CDR1 MDHEN, CDR2 SYDVKM. Specimen: peripheral blood. V gene TRBV28 combines with J gene TRBJ1-1, with D uncertain. The source is a man in his 60s with acute or convalescent COVID-19. As DNA, the CDR3 is TGTGCCAGCAGCTTGAGGGTACGGACTGAAGCTTTCTTT. This codes for CASSLRVRTEAFF.